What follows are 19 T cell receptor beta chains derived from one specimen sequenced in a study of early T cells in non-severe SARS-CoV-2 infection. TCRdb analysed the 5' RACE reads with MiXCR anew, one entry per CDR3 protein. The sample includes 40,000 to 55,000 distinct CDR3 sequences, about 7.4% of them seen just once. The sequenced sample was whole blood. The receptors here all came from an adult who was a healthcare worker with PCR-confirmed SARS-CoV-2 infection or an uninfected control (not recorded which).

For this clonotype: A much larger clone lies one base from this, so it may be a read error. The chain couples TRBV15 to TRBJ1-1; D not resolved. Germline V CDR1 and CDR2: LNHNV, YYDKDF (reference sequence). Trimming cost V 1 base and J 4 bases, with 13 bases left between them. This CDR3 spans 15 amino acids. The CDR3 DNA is TGTGCCACCAGCAGAGTAGACGGGAAGATCACTGAAGCTTTCTTT. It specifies CATSRVDGKITEAFF. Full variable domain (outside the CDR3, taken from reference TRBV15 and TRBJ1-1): DAMVIQNPRYQVTQFGKPVTLSCSQTLNHNVMYWYQQKSSQAPKLLFHYYDKDFNNEADTPDNFQSRRPNTSFCFLDIRSPGLGDTAMYLCATSRVDGKITEAFFGQGTRLTVV.

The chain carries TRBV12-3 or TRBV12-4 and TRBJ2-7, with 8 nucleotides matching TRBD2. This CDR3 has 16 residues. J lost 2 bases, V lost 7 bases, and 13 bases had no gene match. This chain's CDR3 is CASTPEIGGGTYEQYF. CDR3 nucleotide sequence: TGTGCCAGCACCCCTGAGATCGGCGGGGGGACCTACGAGCAGTACTTC.

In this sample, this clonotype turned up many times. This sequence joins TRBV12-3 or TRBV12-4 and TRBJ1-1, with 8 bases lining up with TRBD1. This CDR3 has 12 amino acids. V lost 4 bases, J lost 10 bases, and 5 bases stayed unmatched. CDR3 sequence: CASSSYRGLAFF. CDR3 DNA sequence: TGTGCCAGCAGTTCGTACAGGGGGTTAGCTTTCTTT.

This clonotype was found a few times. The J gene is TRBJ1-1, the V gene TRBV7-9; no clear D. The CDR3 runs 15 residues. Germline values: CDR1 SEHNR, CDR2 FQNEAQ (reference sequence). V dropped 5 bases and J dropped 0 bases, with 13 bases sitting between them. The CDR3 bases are TGTGCCAGCAGCCCCCATTCCCAGCTGAACACTGAAGCTTTCTTT. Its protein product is CASSPHSQLNTEAFF.

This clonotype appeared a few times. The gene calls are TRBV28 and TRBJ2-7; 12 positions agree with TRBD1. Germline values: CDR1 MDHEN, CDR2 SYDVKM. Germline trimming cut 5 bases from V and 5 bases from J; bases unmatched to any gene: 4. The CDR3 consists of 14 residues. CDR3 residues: CASSRDRGLDEQYF. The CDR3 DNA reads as TGTGCCAGCAGTCGGGACAGGGGGCTCGACGAGCAGTACTTC.

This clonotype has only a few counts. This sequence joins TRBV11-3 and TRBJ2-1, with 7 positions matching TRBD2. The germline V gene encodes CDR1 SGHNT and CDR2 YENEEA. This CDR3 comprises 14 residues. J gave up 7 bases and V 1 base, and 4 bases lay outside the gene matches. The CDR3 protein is CASSLGGGQNEQFF. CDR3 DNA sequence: TGTGCCAGCAGCTTAGGCGGGGGTCAGAATGAGCAGTTCTTC.

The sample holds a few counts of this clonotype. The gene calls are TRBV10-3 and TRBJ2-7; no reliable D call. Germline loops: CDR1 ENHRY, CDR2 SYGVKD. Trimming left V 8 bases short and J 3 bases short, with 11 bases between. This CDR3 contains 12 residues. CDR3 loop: CAIGQVGYEQYF. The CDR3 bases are TGTGCCATCGGTCAGGTGGGCTACGAGCAGTACTTC.

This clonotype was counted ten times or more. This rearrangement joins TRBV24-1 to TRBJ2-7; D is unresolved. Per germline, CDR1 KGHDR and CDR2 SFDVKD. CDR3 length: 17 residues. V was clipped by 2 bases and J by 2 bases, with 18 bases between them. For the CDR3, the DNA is TGTGCCACCAGTGATTCCCGACTTGGCGGCAGCACCTACGAGCAGTACTTC. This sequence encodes CATSDSRLGGSTYEQYF.

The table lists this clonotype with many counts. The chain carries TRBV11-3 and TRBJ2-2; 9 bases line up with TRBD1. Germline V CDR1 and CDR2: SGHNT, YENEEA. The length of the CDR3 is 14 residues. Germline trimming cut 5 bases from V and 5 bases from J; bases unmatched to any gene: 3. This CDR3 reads CASSPQGATGELFF. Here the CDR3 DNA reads TGTGCCAGCAGCCCACAGGGGGCAACCGGGGAGCTGTTTTTT. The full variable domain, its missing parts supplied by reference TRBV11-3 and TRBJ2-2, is EAGVVQSPRYKIIEKKQPVAFWCNPISGHNTLYWYLQNLGQGPELLIRYENEEAVDDSQLPKDRFSAERLKGVDSTLKIQPAELGDSAVYLCASSPQGATGELFFGEGSRLTVL.

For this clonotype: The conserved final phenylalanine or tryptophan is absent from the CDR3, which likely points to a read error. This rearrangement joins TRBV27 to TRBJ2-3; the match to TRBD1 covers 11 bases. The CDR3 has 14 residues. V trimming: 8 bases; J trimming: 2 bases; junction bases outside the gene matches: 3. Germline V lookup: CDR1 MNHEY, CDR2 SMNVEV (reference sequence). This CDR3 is CASADRGLTDTQYS. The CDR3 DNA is TGTGCCAGCGCGGACAGGGGGCTCACAGATACGCAGTATTCT.

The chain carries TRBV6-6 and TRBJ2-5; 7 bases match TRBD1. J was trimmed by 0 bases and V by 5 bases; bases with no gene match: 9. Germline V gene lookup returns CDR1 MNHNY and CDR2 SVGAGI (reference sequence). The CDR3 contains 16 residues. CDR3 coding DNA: TGTGCCAGCAGTACACCAGACACAGGGGACCAAGAGACCCAGTACTTC. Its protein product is CASSTPDTGDQETQYF.

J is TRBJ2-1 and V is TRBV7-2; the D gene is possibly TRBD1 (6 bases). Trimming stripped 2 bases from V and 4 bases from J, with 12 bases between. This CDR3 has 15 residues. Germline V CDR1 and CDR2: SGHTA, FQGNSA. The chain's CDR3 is CASSLLGGLYNEQFF. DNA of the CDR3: TGTGCCAGCAGCTTACTTGGGGGCCTATACAATGAGCAGTTCTTC. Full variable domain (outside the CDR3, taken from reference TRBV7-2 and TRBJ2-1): GAGVSQSPSNKVTEKGKDVELRCDPISGHTALYWYRQSLGQGLEFLIYFQGNSAPDKSGLPSDRFSAERTGGSVSTLTIQRTQQEDSAVYLCASSLLGGLYNEQFFGPGTRLTVL.

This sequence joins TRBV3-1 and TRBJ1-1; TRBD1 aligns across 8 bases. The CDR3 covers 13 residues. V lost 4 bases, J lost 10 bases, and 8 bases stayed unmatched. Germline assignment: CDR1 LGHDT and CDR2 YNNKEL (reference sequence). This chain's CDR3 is CASSPTGGLGAFF. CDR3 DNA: TGTGCCAGCAGCCCAACAGGGGGTTTAGGAGCTTTCTTT. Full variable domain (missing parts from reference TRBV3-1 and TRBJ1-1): DTAVSQTPKYLVTQMGNDKSIKCEQNLGHDTMYWYKQDSKKFLKIMFSYNNKELIINETVPNRFSPKSPDKAHLNLHINSLELGDSAVYFCASSPTGGLGAFFGQGTRLTVV.

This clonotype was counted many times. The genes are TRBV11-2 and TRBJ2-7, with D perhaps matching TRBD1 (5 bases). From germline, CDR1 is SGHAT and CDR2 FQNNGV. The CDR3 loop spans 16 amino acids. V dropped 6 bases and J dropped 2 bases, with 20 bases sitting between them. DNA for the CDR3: TGTGCCAGCAGTCCACTTAGCCGACAGTCGACCTACGAGCAGTACTTC. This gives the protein CASSPLSRQSTYEQYF.

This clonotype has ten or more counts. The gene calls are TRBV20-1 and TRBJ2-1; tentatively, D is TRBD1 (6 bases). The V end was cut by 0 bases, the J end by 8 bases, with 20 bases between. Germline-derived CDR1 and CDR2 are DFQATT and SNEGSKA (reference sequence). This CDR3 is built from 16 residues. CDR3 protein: CSARDTGGAKGYEQFF. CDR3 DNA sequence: TGCAGTGCTAGAGATACTGGGGGCGCGAAGGGTTATGAGCAGTTCTTC.

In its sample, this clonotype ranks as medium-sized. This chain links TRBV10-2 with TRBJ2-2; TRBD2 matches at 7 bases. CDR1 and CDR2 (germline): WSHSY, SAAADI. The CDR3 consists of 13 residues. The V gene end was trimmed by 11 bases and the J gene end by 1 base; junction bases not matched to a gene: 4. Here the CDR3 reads CASGRENTGELFF. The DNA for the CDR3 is TGCGCCTCTGGGAGGGAGAACACCGGGGAGCTGTTTTTT.

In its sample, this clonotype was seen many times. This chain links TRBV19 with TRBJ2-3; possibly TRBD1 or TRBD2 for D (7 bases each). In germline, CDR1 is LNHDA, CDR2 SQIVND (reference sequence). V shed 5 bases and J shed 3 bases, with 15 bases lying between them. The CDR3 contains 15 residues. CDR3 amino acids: CASSSTGRGTDTQYF. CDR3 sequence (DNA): TGTGCCAGTAGTTCGACAGGGAGGGGTACAGATACGCAGTATTTT.

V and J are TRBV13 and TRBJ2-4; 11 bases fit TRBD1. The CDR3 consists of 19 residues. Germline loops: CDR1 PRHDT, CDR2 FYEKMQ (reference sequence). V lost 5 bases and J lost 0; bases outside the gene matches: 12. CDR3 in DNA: TGTGCCAGCAGCCATGGTGGGACAGGGGGTATTCTAGCCAAAAACATTCAGTACTTC. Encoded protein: CASSHGGTGGILAKNIQYF.

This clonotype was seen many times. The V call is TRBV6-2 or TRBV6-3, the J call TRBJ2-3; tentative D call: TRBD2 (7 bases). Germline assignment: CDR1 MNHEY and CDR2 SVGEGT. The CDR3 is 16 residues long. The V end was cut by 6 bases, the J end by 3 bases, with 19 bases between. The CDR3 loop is CASSLDWGGLTDTQYF. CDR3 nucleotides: TGTGCCAGCAGCCTCGACTGGGGGGGCCTGACAGATACGCAGTATTTT.